Reported below is one T cell receptor beta chain. This sample stems from a study of T cell changes during pregnancy in multiple sclerosis. The V gene lost 7 bases and the J gene lost 4 bases, with 7 bases spanning the gap. The CDR3 sequence is 10 residues long. The germline CDR1 and CDR2 sequences are GTSNPN and SVGIG (reference sequence). Repertoires were generated with immunoSEQ multiplex PCR, while TCRdb's copy carries only in-frame clones and drops some. The sample includes about 59,000 clones, about 94% of them seen just once. The receptor comes from a female donor with multiple sclerosis, enrolled in a pregnancy study. Material: CD8+ T cells from peripheral blood mononuclear cells, obtained in the third trimester of pregnancy. The rearrangement uses TRBV30 and TRBJ1-2; D unclear. The CDR3 loop is CASEAYGYTF. Written as DNA, the CDR3 is TGTGCCTCCGAGGCCTATGGCTACACCTTC. Full variable domain (remainder filled in from reference TRBV30 and TRBJ1-2): SQTIHQWPATLVQPVGSPLSLECTVEGTSNPNLYWYRQAAGRGLQLLFYSVGIGQISSEVPQNLSASRPQDRQFILSSKKLLLSDSGFYLCASEAYGYTFGSGTRLTVV.